The 24 T cell receptor beta chains below were found in one sample sequenced in a study of blood T cell repertoires in COVID-19. Clones were read by immunoSEQ multiplex PCR, and TCRdb kept only the in-frame ones, dropping some. This sample has about 69,000 clones, with roughly 79% found just once. Sequenced input: peripheral blood. These receptors were taken from a man in his fifties or sixties with acute or convalescent COVID-19.

This clone was detected a few times. The chain recombines TRBV3-1 (or the pseudogene TRBV3-2) with TRBJ1-2; D might be TRBD1 (6 bases). V was cut by 4 bases and J by 7 bases, with 13 bases left in between. CDR1 is LGHDT and CDR2 is YNNKEL in the germline V gene (reference sequence). The CDR3 has 13 residues. CDR3 region: CASSRGTGTGYTF. In nucleotides, the CDR3 is TGTGCCAGCAGCCGAGGAACAGGGACTGGCTACACCTTC.

V is TRBV7-8 and J is TRBJ1-5, with 8 bases fitting TRBD1. The CDR3 has 14 residues. Germline trimming cut 4 bases from V and 2 bases from J; bases unmatched to any gene: 1. Germline V gene lookup returns CDR1 SGHVS and CDR2 FQNEAQ. Here the CDR3 reads CASSSGGGNQPQHF. The CDR3 region has the DNA TGTGCCAGCAGCTCAGGGGGCGGCAATCAGCCCCAGCATTTT.

The genes are TRBV6-5 and TRBJ2-1, with TRBD2 matching over 11 bases. V shed 4 bases and J 8 bases; nucleotides not matched to a gene: 7. CDR1 MNHEY and CDR2 SVGAGI come from the germline V gene. The CDR3 length is 15 residues. In DNA, the CDR3 is TGTGCCAGCAGTTTCGGACTAGCGGGTTGGGATGAGCAGTTCTTC. Encoded protein: CASSFGLAGWDEQFF.

The chain has TRBV5-1 and TRBJ2-5; 7 positions agree with TRBD1. CDR3 size: 20 residues. Germline V gene lookup returns CDR1 SGHRS and CDR2 YFSETQ. The V gene end was trimmed by 2 bases and the J gene end by 3 bases; junction bases not matched to a gene: 22. CDR3 nucleotide sequence: TGCGCCAGCAGCTTCCCCCGACAGGGACACTCTGTTAAATCAGAAGAGACCCAGTACTTC. Residues: CASSFPRQGHSVKSEETQYF. Full variable domain (remainder filled in from reference TRBV5-1 and TRBJ2-5): KAGVTQTPRYLIKTRGQQVTLSCSPISGHRSVSWYQQTPGQGLQFLFEYFSETQRNKGNFPGRFSGRQFSNSRSEMNVSTLELGDSALYLCASSFPRQGHSVKSEETQYFGPGTRLLVL.

This chain joins TRBV11-2 and TRBJ2-3; TRBD1 is a possible D gene (7 bases). In germline, CDR1 is SGHAT, CDR2 FQNNGV. Trimming stripped 1 base from V and 3 bases from J, with 23 bases between. This CDR3 spans 19 amino acids. The chain's CDR3 is CASSLAPGGIRRGTDTQYF. CDR3 DNA sequence: TGTGCCAGCAGCTTAGCTCCAGGGGGGATACGCAGGGGGACAGATACGCAGTATTTT.

The genes are TRBV6-5 and TRBJ1-4; tentative D call: TRBD1 (5 bases). The germline CDR1 and CDR2 sequences are MNHEY and SVGAGI. V lost 3 bases and J lost 12, with 17 bases in between. This CDR3 spans 14 amino acids. DNA for the CDR3: TGTGCCAGCAGTTATGACCTGCGGGGCGCTGAACTGTTTTTT. Protein sequence: CASSYDLRGAELFF.

V usage is TRBV5-6 and J usage is TRBJ1-4; D is unresolved. This CDR3 has 14 residues. The germline V gene encodes CDR1 SGHDT and CDR2 YYEEEE. V was trimmed by 1 base and J by 8 bases, leaving 12 bases between them. For the CDR3, the DNA is TGTGCCAGCAGCTTGAAGTATTCCGGGGAAAAACTGTTTTTT. It is translated as CASSLKYSGEKLFF.

This chain joins TRBV18 and TRBJ2-3; D might be TRBD1 (6 bases). The germline gives CDR1 KGHSH, CDR2 LQKENI. This CDR3 comprises 15 residues. Trimming removed 4 bases from V and 3 bases from J, with 14 bases in between. CDR3 region: CASSRSKGETDTQYF. The CDR3, as DNA: TGTGCCAGCTCACGATCCAAGGGGGAAACAGATACGCAGTATTTT.

The chain combines TRBV18 with TRBJ2-2; 7 bases are shared with TRBD2. The V gene end was trimmed by 0 bases and the J gene end by 5 bases; junction bases not matched to a gene: 9. The CDR3 loop spans 17 amino acids. Germline assignment: CDR1 KGHSH and CDR2 LQKENI. The CDR3: CASSPPLGGRLTGELFF. The CDR3 DNA reads TGTGCCAGCTCACCACCCCTCGGGGGGAGATTAACCGGGGAGCTGTTTTTT.

The rearrangement links TRBV9 to TRBJ1-1; weak D call: TRBD1 (5 bases). Germline V gene data show CDR1 as SGDLS and CDR2 as YYNGEE. The CDR3 is 16 amino acids. The V end lost 0 bases, the J end lost 0 bases, and 12 bases lay between the germline ends. CDR3 bases: TGTGCCAGCAGCGTAGGGCAGGGATGGGTGAACACTGAAGCTTTCTTT. Its translation is CASSVGQGWVNTEAFF.

This chain uses TRBV24-1 with TRBJ1-2; D may be TRBD1 (5 bases). The germline gives CDR1 KGHDR, CDR2 SFDVKD. Trimming left V 9 bases short and J 6 bases short, with 10 bases between. CDR3 length: 11 amino acids. CDR3 region: CATGHGNGYTF. The CDR3, as DNA: TGTGCCACCGGACACGGCAATGGCTACACCTTC.

The DNA of the CDR3 is TGTGCCAGCAGCCAGGGGGTCGATGAAAAACTGTTTTTT. Its translation: CASSQGVDEKLFF. The rearrangement uses TRBV5-4 and TRBJ1-4; 7 bases map to TRBD1. CDR1 and CDR2 (germline): SGHNT, YYREEE (reference sequence). CDR3 length: 13 residues. Trimming removed 4 bases from V and 6 bases from J; junction bases left unmatched: 3.

This chain links TRBV6-5 with TRBJ1-2; 7 bases align to TRBD1. CDR1 and CDR2 (germline): MNHEY, SVGAGI. This CDR3 comprises 15 residues. V trimming: 2 bases; J trimming: 8 bases; junction bases outside the gene matches: 11. In DNA, the CDR3 is TGTGCCAGCAGTTACAGACAGGGCCCCTCGGGGGGCTACACCTTC. Translated, it gives CASSYRQGPSGGYTF.

The chain combines TRBV19 with TRBJ2-1, with D possibly matching TRBD2 (5 bases). The CDR3 consists of 12 residues. Germline V CDR1 and CDR2: LNHDA, SQIVND (reference sequence). Trimming removed 1 base at V and 9 bases at J, with 7 bases between. The CDR3 DNA sequence: TGTGCCAGTAGTATAGGCGGACTTGAGCAGTTCTTC. Protein: CASSIGGLEQFF.

The genes are TRBV10-3 and TRBJ1-6; D remains unclear. Germline V gene data show CDR1 as ENHRY and CDR2 as SYGVKD. Trimming removed 6 bases from V and 1 base from J, with 7 bases in between. CDR3 length equals 14 residues. The CDR3 DNA reads TGTGCCATCAGCGGGGAATCCTATAATTCACCCCTCCACTTT. Translating gives CAISGESYNSPLHF.

V and J are TRBV5-4 and TRBJ1-6; 7 nucleotides agree with TRBD1. Germline lookup yields CDR1 SGHNT and CDR2 YYREEE (reference sequence). CDR3 size: 14 residues. Unmatched junction bases numbered 9, after V lost 5 bases and J lost 10 bases. CDR3 sequence: CASRTGTEGSPLHF. CDR3 DNA sequence: TGTGCCAGCAGGACCGGGACAGAGGGGTCACCCCTCCACTTT.

This chain connects TRBV27 to TRBJ1-2; tentative D call: TRBD1 (6 bases). V lost 2 bases and J 4 bases, leaving 17 bases between the germline ends. CDR1 and CDR2 from the germline V gene are MNHEY and SMNVEV (reference sequence). This CDR3 has 16 amino acids. As DNA, the CDR3 is TGTGCCAGCAGTTTAAATCGGGACACACTTCTCTATGGCTACACCTTC. Protein product: CASSLNRDTLLYGYTF.

This chain joins TRBV6-5 and TRBJ1-2, with D unclear. The germline V and J ends were trimmed by 4 bases and 4 bases, with 10 bases remaining between them. The CDR3 totals 13 residues. Germline assignment: CDR1 MNHEY and CDR2 SVGAGI. The CDR3: CASSSRSGYGYTF. The CDR3 DNA reads TGTGCCAGCAGTTCTCGGTCCGGCTATGGCTACACCTTC.

This chain joins TRBV19 and TRBJ1-4; 8 nucleotides agree with TRBD1. Germline loops: CDR1 LNHDA, CDR2 SQIVND (reference sequence). This CDR3 region has 15 residues. The trim removed 7 bases at V and 2 bases at J, leaving 6 bases unmatched. The CDR3 nucleotides are TGTGCCAGTAAGTCGGGACAGGTGACTAATGAAAAACTGTTTTTT. Its translation: CASKSGQVTNEKLFF.

This chain uses TRBV19 with TRBJ1-3, with 8 bases fitting TRBD1. The germline CDR1 and CDR2 sequences are LNHDA and SQIVND (reference sequence). CDR3 length: 14 amino acids. The junction had 3 bases not matched to a gene; V was cut back by 5 bases and J by 3 bases. The CDR3 nucleotides read TGTGCCAGTAGTGCTGACAGGGGTGGAAACACCATATATTTT. Its translation is CASSADRGGNTIYF. Based on the CDR3 plus reference TRBV19 and TRBJ1-3, the full variable domain is DGGITQSPKYLFRKEGQNVTLSCEQNLNHDAMYWYRQDPGQGLRLIYYSQIVNDFQKGDIAEGYSVSREKKESFPLTVTSAQKNPTAFYLCASSADRGGNTIYFGEGSWLTVV.

The rearrangement uses TRBV4-1 and TRBJ1-5; a weak D match, TRBD1 (5 bases). From germline, CDR1 is MGHRA and CDR2 YSYEKL. The CDR3 is 18 residues long. Trimming cost V 0 bases and J 0 bases, with 15 bases left between them. The CDR3 sequence: CASSQDWAGPYSNQPQHF. In nucleotides, the CDR3 is TGCGCCAGCAGCCAAGATTGGGCAGGGCCTTATAGCAATCAGCCCCAGCATTTT.

This chain links TRBV6-5 with TRBJ1-2; 8 nucleotides line up with TRBD1. This CDR3 spans 15 amino acids. Unmatched junction bases numbered 8, after V lost 5 bases and J lost 3 bases. The germline CDR1 and CDR2 sequences are MNHEY and SVGAGI. For the CDR3, the DNA is TGTGCCAGCAGTAAACCAGGGGGCGGCGACTATGGCTACACCTTC. Translated: CASSKPGGGDYGYTF.

The chain couples TRBV5-4 to TRBJ1-2; 10 bases match TRBD1. Trimming at V came to 4 bases and at J to 6 bases, leaving 9 bases not matched to a gene. Germline V gene lookup returns CDR1 SGHNT and CDR2 YYREEE (reference sequence). The CDR3 length is 15 residues. The CDR3: CASSPRRTGGDGYTF. CDR3 bases: TGTGCCAGCAGCCCGAGACGGACAGGGGGGGATGGCTACACCTTC.

The rearrangement uses TRBV4-2 and TRBJ1-4, with D hard to call. V was pared by 0 bases and J by 7 bases, with 12 bases between. The CDR3 has 15 residues. Germline lookup yields CDR1 LGHNA and CDR2 YNFKEQ. CDR3 amino acids: CASSQDSGLAEKLFF. CDR3 DNA sequence: TGTGCCAGCAGCCAAGACTCGGGGTTGGCTGAAAAACTGTTTTTT.